The 2 T cell receptor beta chains below come from one sample, sequenced in a study of blood T cell repertoires in COVID-19 (dated by TCRdb to the early 2020s). The library came from the immunoSEQ multiplex PCR assay. TCRdb limited this immuneACCESS table to in-frame rearrangements with V and J called. A share of clones is missing; checked studies link under half to unresolved V genes, and the rest is unexplained. For this sample the table gives about 60,000 clones, of which about 90% were detected only once. Clones ranked in the top ten supply over 9% of the sample. The source material was peripheral blood. The source is a human donor with acute or convalescent COVID-19. The donor label of this sample is uncertain.

V is TRBV11-3 and J is TRBJ2-1; the D is unclear. Per germline, CDR1 SGHNT and CDR2 YENEEA. The CDR3 is 12 residues long. V lost 5 bases and J lost 9, with 11 bases in between. This CDR3 is CASSGRSSEQFF. CDR3 nucleotides: TGTGCCAGCAGCGGTAGGAGCAGTGAGCAGTTCTTC.

The sample holds a few counts of this clone. The rearrangement uses TRBV5-1 and TRBJ1-5, with D hard to call. The CDR3 totals 15 residues. Looked up from germline, CDR1 is SGHRS and CDR2 is YFSETQ. Trimming shortened V by 1 base and J by 4 bases, and 12 bases separated the two germline ends. The DNA for the CDR3 is TGCGCCAGCAGCTTGTCCGGGGTTAGTAATCAGCCCCAGCATTTT. Encoded protein: CASSLSGVSNQPQHF.